This passage covers 9 T cell receptor beta chains from one sample sequenced in a study of Ad26.COV2.S vaccination and SARS-CoV-2 variants. Using immunoSEQ multiplex PCR, the repertoire was profiled, and TCRdb retains in-frame clones only, with some absent. Of hundreds of thousands of clones listed, more than 80% are singletons. The treatment was: some 20 received Ad26.COV2.S at low or high dose, single or two shots; 5 received placebo; per-sample allocation not given. The study sampled participants on day 63 after the first vaccine or placebo injection. The starting material was peripheral blood, obtained in a trial of Ad26.COV2.S vaccine versus placebo. The receptors come from a person between 18 and 59 years old who received the Ad26.COV2.S COVID-19 vaccine or a placebo.

The rearrangement links TRBV20-1 to TRBJ1-2; unclear D gene. Germline CDR1 and CDR2: DFQATT and SNEGSKA (reference sequence). The CDR3 runs 15 residues. Trimming cost V 3 bases and J 4 bases, with 18 bases left between them. CDR3 protein: CSASRPTPLSYGYTF. In nucleotides, the CDR3 is TGCAGTGCTAGTCGCCCCACCCCGTTGAGCTATGGCTACACCTTC.

This clone came up once. The chain recombines TRBV5-4 with TRBJ1-1, with D unclear. The germline V gene has CDR1 SGHNT and CDR2 YYREEE (reference sequence). The CDR3 consists of 16 residues. Trimming stripped 2 bases from V and 0 bases from J, with 14 bases between. In DNA, the CDR3 is TGTGCCAGCAGCTTTAAAGCAGTTGGAGTGAACACTGAAGCTTTCTTT. Translation gives CASSFKAVGVNTEAFF.

This chain uses TRBV6-5 with TRBJ1-2, with TRBD1 identical over 9 bases. V shed 7 bases, J shed 4 bases, and the junction held 7 bases outside the gene matches. The CDR3 has 14 amino acids. Germline V lookup: CDR1 MNHEY, CDR2 SVGAGI. CDR3 DNA: TGTGCCAGCACCTTACAGGGGGCGAGCTATGGCTACACCTTC. The encoded protein is CASTLQGASYGYTF.

The chain combines TRBV6-6 with TRBJ2-5; 10 bases are a match to TRBD1. V lost 5 bases, J lost 5 bases, and 14 bases stayed unmatched. This CDR3 is 17 amino acids long. Germline CDR1 MNHNY, CDR2 SVGAGI (reference sequence). Here the CDR3 reads CASSPELRADRGETQYF. The CDR3 DNA sequence: TGTGCCAGCAGTCCGGAATTAAGGGCGGACAGGGGGGAGACCCAGTACTTC.

V and J are TRBV3-1 (or the pseudogene TRBV3-2) and TRBJ2-2; D uncertain. The germline CDR1 and CDR2 sequences are LGHDT and YNNKEL (reference sequence). CDR3 length: 14 residues. Trimming left V 6 bases short and J 0 bases short, with 8 bases between. CDR3 sequence (DNA): TGTGCCAGCAGTGAGACACCGAACACCGGGGAGCTGTTTTTT. As protein: CASSETPNTGELFF.

The rearrangement links TRBV19 to TRBJ1-5; TRBD1 matches at 9 bases. CDR3 size: 18 residues. V was clipped by 0 bases and J by 0 bases; unmatched bases: 6. Germline V gene data show CDR1 as LNHDA and CDR2 as SQIVND (reference sequence). For the CDR3, the DNA is TGTGCCAGTAGTATAGAGGGGACAGGGCATTATAGCAATCAGCCCCAGCATTTT. Translated, it gives CASSIEGTGHYSNQPQHF.

This clone has just one count. The rearrangement joins TRBV7-8 to TRBJ2-3, with no clear D. CDR3 length equals 15 residues. V gave up 0 bases and J gave up 4 bases, with 11 bases separating them. CDR1 SGHVS and CDR2 FQNEAQ come from the germline V gene. CDR3 residues: CASSLAWQSADTQYF. The CDR3 coding sequence is TGTGCCAGCAGCTTAGCGTGGCAGTCGGCAGATACGCAGTATTTT.

Only a few counts were recorded for this clone. This same CDR3 is encoded by further DNA sequences in the sample. The J gene is TRBJ2-1, the V gene TRBV24-1; TRBD2 agrees at 13 bases. The CDR3 extends over 16 amino acids. Per germline, CDR1 KGHDR and CDR2 SFDVKD. The J segment lost 3 bases and the V segment lost 3 bases, leaving 1 base of the junction unmatched. This CDR3 is CATSDRTSGSYNEQFF. The CDR3 nucleotides read TGTGCCACCAGTGATCGGACTAGCGGGAGCTACAATGAGCAGTTCTTC.

The gene calls are TRBV6-5 and TRBJ1-2; D remains unclear. Trimming cost V 11 bases and J 3 bases, with 16 bases left between them. The germline gives CDR1 MNHEY, CDR2 SVGAGI. This CDR3 spans 13 amino acids. Here the CDR3 reads CASGPSEDYGYTF. The DNA for the CDR3 is TGTGCCTCTGGGCCCTCGGAGGACTATGGCTACACCTTC.